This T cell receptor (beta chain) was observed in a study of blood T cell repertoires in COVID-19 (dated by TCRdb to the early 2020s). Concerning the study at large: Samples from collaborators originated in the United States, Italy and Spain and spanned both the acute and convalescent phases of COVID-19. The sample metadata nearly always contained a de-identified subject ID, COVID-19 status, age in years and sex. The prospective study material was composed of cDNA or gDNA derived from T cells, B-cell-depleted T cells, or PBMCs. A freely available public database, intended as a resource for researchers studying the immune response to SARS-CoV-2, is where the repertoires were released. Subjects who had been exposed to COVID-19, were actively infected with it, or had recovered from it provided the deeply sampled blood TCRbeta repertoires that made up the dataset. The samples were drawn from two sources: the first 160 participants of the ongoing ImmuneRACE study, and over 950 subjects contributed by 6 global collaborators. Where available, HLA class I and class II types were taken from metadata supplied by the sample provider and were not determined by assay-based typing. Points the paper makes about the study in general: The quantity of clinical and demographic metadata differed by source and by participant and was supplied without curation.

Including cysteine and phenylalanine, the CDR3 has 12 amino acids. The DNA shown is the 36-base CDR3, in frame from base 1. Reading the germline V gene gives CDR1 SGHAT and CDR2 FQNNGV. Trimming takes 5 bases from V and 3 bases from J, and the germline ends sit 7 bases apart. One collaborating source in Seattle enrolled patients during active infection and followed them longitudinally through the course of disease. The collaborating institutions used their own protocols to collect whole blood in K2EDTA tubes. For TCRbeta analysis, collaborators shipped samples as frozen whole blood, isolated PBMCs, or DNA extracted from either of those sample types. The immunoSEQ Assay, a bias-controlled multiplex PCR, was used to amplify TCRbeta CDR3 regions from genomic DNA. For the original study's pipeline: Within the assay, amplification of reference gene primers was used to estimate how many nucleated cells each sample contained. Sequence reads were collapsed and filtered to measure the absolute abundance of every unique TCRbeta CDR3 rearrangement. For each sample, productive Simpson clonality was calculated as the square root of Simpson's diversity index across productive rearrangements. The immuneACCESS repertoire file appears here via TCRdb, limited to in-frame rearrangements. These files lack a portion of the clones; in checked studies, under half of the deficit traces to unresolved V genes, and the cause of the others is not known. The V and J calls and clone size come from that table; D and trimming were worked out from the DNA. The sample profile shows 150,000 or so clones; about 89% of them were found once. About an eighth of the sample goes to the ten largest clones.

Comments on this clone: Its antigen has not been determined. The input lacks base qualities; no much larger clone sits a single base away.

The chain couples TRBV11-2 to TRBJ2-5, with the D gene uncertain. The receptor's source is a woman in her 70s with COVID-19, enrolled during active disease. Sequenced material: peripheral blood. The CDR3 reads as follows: CASSKEKETQYF. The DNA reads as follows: TGTGCCAGCAGCAAAGAGAAAGAGACCCAGTACTTC.